This TCR beta chain was recovered during a study of cytomegalovirus exposure and HLA in healthy donors. Findings and caveats of the study: Later analysis suggested links between common viral pathogens and several top significant clusters. Among donors in an Asian-associated ancestry cluster, a later analysis reportedly found fewer N-insertions than the roughly 680-donor mean.

Turning to this clone: Its antigen remains unknown.

Deletions cut 0 bases from V and 0 bases from J, with 7 bases between. This CDR3 has 15 amino acids. CDR1 is SGHRS and CDR2 is YFSETQ in the germline V gene. The PCR contained 60 Vbeta and 13 Jbeta primers. The protocol was immunoSEQ multiplex PCR, while the TCRdb copy is restricted to in-frame clones and leaves out a portion. The sample consists of roughly 80,000 clones, over 60% of them appearing once. The TCR was taken from a male donor in good health and CMV-seropositive. The specimen sequenced was PBMCs. The genes are TRBV5-1 and TRBJ1-3; TRBD1 might be the D (5 bases). The CDR3 protein is CASSLGGGSGNTIYF. CDR3 DNA: TGCGCCAGCAGCTTGGGCGGGGGCTCTGGAAACACCATATATTTT.